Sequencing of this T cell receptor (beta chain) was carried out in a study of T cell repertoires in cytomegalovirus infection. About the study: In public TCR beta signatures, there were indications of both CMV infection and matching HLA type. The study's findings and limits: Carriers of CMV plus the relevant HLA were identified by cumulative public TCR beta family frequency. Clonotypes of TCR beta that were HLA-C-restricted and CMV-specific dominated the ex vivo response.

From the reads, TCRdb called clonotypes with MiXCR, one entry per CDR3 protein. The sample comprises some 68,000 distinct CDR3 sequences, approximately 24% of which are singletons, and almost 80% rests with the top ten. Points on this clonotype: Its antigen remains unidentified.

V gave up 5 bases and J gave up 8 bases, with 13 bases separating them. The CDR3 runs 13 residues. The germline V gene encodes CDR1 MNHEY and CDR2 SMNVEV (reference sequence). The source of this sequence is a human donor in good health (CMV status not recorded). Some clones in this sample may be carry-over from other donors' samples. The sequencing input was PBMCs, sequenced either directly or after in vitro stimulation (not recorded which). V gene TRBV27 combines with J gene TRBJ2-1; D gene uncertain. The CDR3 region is CASSPGGAHEQFF. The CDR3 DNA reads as TGTGCCAGCAGTCCCGGCGGTGCCCATGAGCAGTTCTTC.